This paragraph reports one TCR beta chain. Per the germline V gene, CDR1 is SGHRS and CDR2 is YFSETQ. This CDR3 comprises 18 residues. V lost 4 bases and J lost 2; bases outside the gene matches: 9. The sample belongs to a study of blood T cell repertoires in COVID-19. TCRdb keeps only in-frame clones here, not all; method: immunoSEQ multiplex PCR. The repertoire holds some 490,000 clones, approximately 86% seen once, with just over 8% in the top ten. Participant ages covered roughly 18 to 89 years across 20 to 30 US areas. The sequencing input was PBMCs or T cells enriched from blood (not recorded which). This clonotype was sampled from a woman aged 60-75 years who had recovered from COVID-19. This chain connects TRBV5-1 to TRBJ2-5; 15 nucleotides agree with TRBD2. The CDR3 here is CASSPGLAGGNLQETQYF. CDR3 in DNA: TGCGCCAGCAGCCCAGGACTAGCGGGGGGGAATTTACAAGAGACCCAGTACTTC.